Listed below are T cell receptor beta chains from one sample, sequenced in a study of early T cells in non-severe SARS-CoV-2 infection. In TCRdb, the 5' RACE reads were re-called with MiXCR into one record per CDR3 protein. The sample holds some 57,000 distinct CDR3 sequences, 10% to 13% seen once. Material for sequencing was whole blood. These TCRs come from an adult who was a healthcare worker with PCR-confirmed SARS-CoV-2 infection or an uninfected control (not recorded which). Each CDR3 is given with its conserved first and last residue. The order of the fields is D gene, J gene, clone size, V gene, CDR3 DNA, CDR3 protein. The D gene is left open where the match is weak. Expanded clones get a size class; other rows say once, few or many, or leave the size out.

>TRBD1|TRBJ1-3|many|TRBV7-2
TGTGCCAGCAGCTTTGGTACAGGGGGGTACACCATATATTTT
CASSFGTGGYTIYF
>NA|TRBJ1-1|few|TRBV6-1
TGTGCCAGCAGTGCTACGGGGGTCACTGAAGCTTTCTTT
CASSATGVTEAFF
>NA|TRBJ1-5|few|TRBV6-4
TGTGCCAGCAGTGAGAGGGCGAGCAATCAGCCCCAGCATTTT
CASSERASNQPQHF
>TRBD1|TRBJ1-2|many|TRBV12-3/TRBV12-4
TGTGCCAGCATCCAGACAGGGGCGAGCCCCTATGGCTACACCTTC
CASIQTGASPYGYTF
>NA|TRBJ2-3|many|TRBV12-3/TRBV12-4
TGTGCCAGCAGTTGGGGCACAGATACGCAGTATTTT
CASSWGTDTQYF
>TRBD2|TRBJ2-5|few|TRBV7-3
TGTGCCAGCAGCCCCACCGGGACTAGCATTGAGACCCAGTACTTC
CASSPTGTSIETQYF
>NA|TRBJ2-2|many|TRBV19
TGTGCCAGTAGTACCTCCGCGAGGGGGGACACCGGGGAGCTGTTTTTT
CASSTSARGDTGELFF
>NA|TRBJ2-5|few|TRBV18
TGTGCCAGCTCCCCCTCGGCAGAACAAGAGACCCAGTACTTC
CASSPSAEQETQYF
>TRBD2|TRBJ2-1|few|TRBV2
TGTGCCAGCAAACCCATAGCGGGGGGGCGAGGTGAGGCGCAGTTCTTC
CASKPIAGGRGEAQFF
>TRBD1|TRBJ2-3|many|TRBV20-1
TGCAGTGCGCCAGTCCCATCCGGGACAGACTATACGCAGTATTTT
CSAPVPSGTDYTQYF
>NA|TRBJ1-2|many|TRBV5-1
TGCGCCAGCAGGGCCGGGGAAAACTATGGCTACACCTTC
CASRAGENYGYTF
>NA|TRBJ2-6|many|TRBV20-1
TGCAGTGCTAGCCCATCCCGGGGTGGGGCCAACGTCCTGACTTTC
CSASPSRGGANVLTF
>TRBD2|TRBJ2-1|many|TRBV18
TGTGCCAGCTCACCACTAGCGGGGGGGCCGGGCTCCTACAATGAGCAGTTCTTC
CASSPLAGGPGSYNEQFF
>NA|TRBJ2-1|many|TRBV6-1
TGTGCCAGCAGTGAAGCGCTTGAAGGGTCCAATGAGCAGTTCTTC
CASSEALEGSNEQFF
>NA|TRBJ1-4|many|TRBV12-3/TRBV12-4
TGTGCCAGCAGTTTCGGGAGATCCTCAACTAATGAAAAACTGTTTTTT
CASSFGRSSTNEKLFF
>NA|TRBJ2-3|many|TRBV7-2
TGTGCCAGCACCCTAGCGTCCCGCACAGATACGCAGTATTTT
CASTLASRTDTQYF
>NA|TRBJ2-7|many|TRBV6-2/TRBV6-3
TGTGCCAGCAGTTGGACAGTTGGTCCAACCTCTCACGAGCAGTACTTC
CASSWTVGPTSHEQYF
>NA|TRBJ2-1|few|TRBV19
TGTGCCAGTAGTATGGGGTCGGGACATAGGGGCAATGAGCAGTTCTTC
CASSMGSGHRGNEQFF
>NA|TRBJ1-1|NA|TRBV20-1
TGCAGTGCTGGCAGTGGCGGGGGCACTGAAGCTTTCTTT
CSAGSGGGTEAFF
>NA|TRBJ1-2|NA|TRBV3-1
TGTGCCAGCAGCCCCGAACAGGTCCGGGGCTACACCTTC
CASSPEQVRGYTF
>NA|TRBJ2-1|NA|TRBV27
TGTGCCAGCAGTTTAACAGGGTACAATGAGCAGTTCTTC
CASSLTGYNEQFF
>NA|TRBJ1-2|many|TRBV20-1
TGCAGTGCTACCGACGGTGCCTATGGCTACACCTTC
CSATDGAYGYTF
>TRBD1|TRBJ1-6|many|TRBV27
TGTGCCAGCAGAACTACCTATGGGACAGCCTCGAAAAGGAATTCACCCCTCCACTTT
CASRTTYGTASKRNSPLHF
>TRBD2|TRBJ2-1|NA|TRBV9
TGTGCCAGCAGCGTAGTCGGGGGGGCCTACAATGAGCAGTTCTTC
CASSVVGGAYNEQFF
>TRBD1|TRBJ2-3|many|TRBV7-6
TGTGCCAGCAGCTTAAGGGACAGAATCACAGATACGCAGTATTTT
CASSLRDRITDTQYF